Sequencing of this T cell receptor (beta chain) was carried out in a study of T cells in Graves' hyperthyroidism and ophthalmopathy. Across the study: Peripheral blood was acquired at first diagnosis, ahead of any therapy whatsoever.

Investigators excluded patients with uncontrolled infection, other autoimmune disease, pregnancy or lactation. TCR beta CDR3 regions were amplified from RNA transcripts. RT-PCR in the first round (using the HTBI primer set) targeted the TCR CDR3. TCRdb ran MiXCR on the multiplex PCR reads and lists one entry per CDR3 protein. Of about 360,000 distinct CDR3 sequences in the sample, under 20% were seen once. This clonotype was recorded at least ten times. Trimming removed 3 bases at V and 0 bases at J, with 7 bases between. CDR3 length: 14 residues. Germline CDR1 reads SGHAT; CDR2 reads FQDESV (reference sequence).

The clonotype was recovered from a young woman with Graves' hyperthyroidism. Sequences were obtained from blood. This chain uses TRBV11-1 with TRBJ2-3; D uncertain. CDR3 coding DNA: TGTGCCAGCAGCTTTTCTAGTAGCACAGATACGCAGTATTTT. Its protein product is CASSFSSSTDTQYF.